Below are 9 T cell receptor beta chains sequenced from a single sample in a study of blood T cells in healthy people across ages. Primed by a sample-barcoded 5' primer and a J-beta primer mix, a second PCR proceeded for 7 to 11 cycles. A single record per CDR3 protein comes from TCRdb applying MiXCR to the 5' RACE reads. The data show roughly 900,000 distinct CDR3 sequences, 25% to 35% seen once. The sample taken for sequencing was blood. These receptors all come from a woman aged 80 or over in good health.

The chain has TRBV7-2 and TRBJ2-2; no definite D call. The germline V gene has CDR1 SGHTA and CDR2 FQGNSA. CDR3 size: 14 residues. With 0 bases removed from V and 5 bases from J, the gap between germline ends came to 7 bases. CDR3 residues: CASSLAWETGELFF. The CDR3 region has the DNA TGTGCCAGCAGCTTAGCATGGGAAACCGGGGAGCTGTTTTTT.

This clonotype was seen only a few times. This chain joins TRBV7-9 and TRBJ1-6; 9 bases fit TRBD1. The germline CDR1 and CDR2 sequences are SEHNR and FQNEAQ (reference sequence). The CDR3 covers 15 residues. V lost 7 bases and J lost 14; bases outside the gene matches: 15. The CDR3 reads CASTKSGTGIVALHF. CDR3 DNA: TGTGCCAGCACCAAATCCGGGACAGGGATCGTCGCCCTCCACTTT.

On this clonotype itself: This may be a read error, as it is one base from a much larger clone. The chain couples TRBV27 to TRBJ2-1; 11 nucleotides align to TRBD2. The J call is in doubt because the DNA end fits TRBJ2-7 better. The CDR3 has 16 residues. CDR1 is MNHEY, CDR2 SMNVEV, per germline (reference sequence). The CDR3 region has the DNA TGTGCCAGCAGTTTCTTGACTAGCGGGACCTACAATGAGCAGTACTTC. This gives the protein CASSFLTSGTYNEQYF.

The rearrangement links TRBV30 to TRBJ2-1; 7 bases map to TRBD2. Germline V lookup: CDR1 GTSNPN, CDR2 SVGIG (reference sequence). The CDR3 runs to 13 residues. The CDR3 loop is CASGWGGYNEQFF. As DNA, the CDR3 is TGTGCGTCGGGGTGGGGGGGTTACAATGAGCAGTTCTTC. Filled out from reference TRBV30 and TRBJ2-1, the complete variable domain reads SQTIHQWPATLVQPVGSPLSLECTVEGTSNPNLYWYRQAAGRGLQLLFYSVGIGQISSEVPQNLSASRPQDRQFILSSKKLLLSDSGFYLCASGWGGYNEQFFGPGTRLTVL.

This clonotype was picked up many times. The chain uses TRBV7-2 and TRBJ2-5, with 10 bases lining up with TRBD2. The CDR3 has 16 amino acids. After removal of 5 bases from V and 1 base from J, the junction contained 7 bases not matched to a gene. Looked up from germline, CDR1 is SGHTA and CDR2 is FQGNSA. The CDR3 protein is CASSKPGLATQETQYF. Here the CDR3 DNA reads TGTGCCAGCAGCAAGCCGGGACTAGCGACCCAAGAGACCCAGTACTTC.

Ten or more counts support this clonotype. This rearrangement joins TRBV30 to TRBJ2-5; D is unclear. Trimming stripped 2 bases from V and 5 bases from J, with 6 bases between. This CDR3 spans 11 amino acids. The V gene's germline CDR1 is GTSNPN and CDR2 SVGIG (reference sequence). The CDR3 region is CAWSIAETQYF. The CDR3 DNA reads TGTGCCTGGAGTATTGCGGAGACCCAGTACTTC.

Concerning this clonotype: One base away lies a much larger clone, so this may be a sequencing read error. This chain uses TRBV6-5 with TRBJ2-4; TRBD2 agrees at 12 bases. The J call may be incorrect, as the DNA end agrees better with TRBJ2-5. Germline lookup yields CDR1 MNHEY and CDR2 SVGAGI. The CDR3 covers 16 residues. This CDR3 reads CASGYFATSGGETQYF. The CDR3 DNA is TGTGCCAGCGGTTACTTCGCGACTAGCGGGGGAGAGACCCAGTACTTC.

The table lists this clonotype with many counts. V is TRBV12-3 or TRBV12-4 and J is TRBJ2-4, with D perhaps TRBD1 or TRBD2 (5 bases each). V lost 3 bases, J lost 6 bases, and 9 bases lay in between. This CDR3 comprises 13 residues. In nucleotides, the CDR3 is TGTGCCAGCAGTTTCGAGGGGTTAAACATTCAGTACTTC. It yields the protein CASSFEGLNIQYF.

This clonotype was observed many times. The chain has TRBV6-2 or TRBV6-3 and TRBJ2-1; the match to TRBD2 covers 8 bases. Germline loops: CDR1 MNHEY, CDR2 SVGEGT. The CDR3 contains 16 residues. Unmatched junction bases numbered 11, after V lost 5 bases and J lost 5 bases. CDR3 bases: TGTGCCAGCAGTCTCGGGGGGGTTTATAGGGACAATGAGCAGTTCTTC. The encoded protein is CASSLGGVYRDNEQFF.